This T cell receptor (beta chain) was identified during a study of identical twins. Study-level findings and limits: Excess twin sharing in beta out-of-frame sequences was weaker.

It was template switching that added a universal primer site, and there were unique molecular identifiers on the cDNA. Using its own MiXCR run on the 5' RACE reads, TCRdb lists one record per CDR3 protein. This sample has approximately 1.8 million distinct CDR3 sequences, with under 35% found just once. With no exceptions, donors were healthy Caucasians. Germline V gene sequence: CDR1 SGHTA, CDR2 FQGNSA. The CDR3 length is 14 residues. V lost 5 bases to trimming and J lost 7 bases, with 15 bases between them. This clonotype was seen more than once but under ten times. The antigen remains unidentified. This TCR was recovered from a newborn girl in good health. Input material: cord blood. The V gene is TRBV7-2, the J gene TRBJ2-1; D unclear. In DNA form, the CDR3 reads TGTGCCAGCAGCCTTGATAAGTCTCTTAATGAGCAGTTCTTC. Protein sequence: CASSLDKSLNEQFF.